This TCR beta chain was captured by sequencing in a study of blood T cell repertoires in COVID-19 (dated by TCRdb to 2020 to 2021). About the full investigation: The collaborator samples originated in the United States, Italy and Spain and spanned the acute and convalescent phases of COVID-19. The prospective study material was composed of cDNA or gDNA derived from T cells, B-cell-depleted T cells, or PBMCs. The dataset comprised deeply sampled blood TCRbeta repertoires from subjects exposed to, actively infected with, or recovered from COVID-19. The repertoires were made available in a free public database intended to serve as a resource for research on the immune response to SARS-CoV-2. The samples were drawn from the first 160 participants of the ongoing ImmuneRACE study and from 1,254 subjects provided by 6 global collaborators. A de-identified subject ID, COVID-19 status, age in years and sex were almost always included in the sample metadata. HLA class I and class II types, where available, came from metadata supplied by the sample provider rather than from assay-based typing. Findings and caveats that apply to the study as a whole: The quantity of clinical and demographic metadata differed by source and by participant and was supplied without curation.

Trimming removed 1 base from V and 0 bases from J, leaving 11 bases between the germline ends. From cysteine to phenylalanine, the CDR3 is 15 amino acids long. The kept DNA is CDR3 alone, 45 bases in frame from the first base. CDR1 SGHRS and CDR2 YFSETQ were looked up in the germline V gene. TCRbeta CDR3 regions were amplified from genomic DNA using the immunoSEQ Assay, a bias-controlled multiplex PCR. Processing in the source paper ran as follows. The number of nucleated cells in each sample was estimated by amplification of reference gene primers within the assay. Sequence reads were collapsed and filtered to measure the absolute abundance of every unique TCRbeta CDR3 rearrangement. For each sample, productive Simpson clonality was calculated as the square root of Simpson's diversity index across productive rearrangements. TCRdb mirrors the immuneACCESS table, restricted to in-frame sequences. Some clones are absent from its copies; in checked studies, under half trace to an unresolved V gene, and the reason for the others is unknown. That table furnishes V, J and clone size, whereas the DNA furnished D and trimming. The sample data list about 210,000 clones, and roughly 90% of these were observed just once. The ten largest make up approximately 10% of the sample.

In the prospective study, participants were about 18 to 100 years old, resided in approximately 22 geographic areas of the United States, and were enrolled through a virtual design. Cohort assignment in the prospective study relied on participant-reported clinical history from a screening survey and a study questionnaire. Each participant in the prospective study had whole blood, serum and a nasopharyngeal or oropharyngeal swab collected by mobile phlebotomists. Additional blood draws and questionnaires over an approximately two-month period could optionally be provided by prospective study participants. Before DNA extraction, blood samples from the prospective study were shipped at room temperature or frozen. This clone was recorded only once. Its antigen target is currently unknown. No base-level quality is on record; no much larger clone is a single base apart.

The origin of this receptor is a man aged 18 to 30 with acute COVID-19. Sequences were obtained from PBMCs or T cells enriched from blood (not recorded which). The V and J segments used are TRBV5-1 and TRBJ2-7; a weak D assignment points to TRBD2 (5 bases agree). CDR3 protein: CASSLSERSSYEQYF. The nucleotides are TGCGCCAGCAGCTTGTCAGAGCGGAGCTCCTACGAGCAGTACTTC.